The 18 T cell receptor beta chains reported below all come from one sample, sequenced in a study of cytomegalovirus exposure and HLA in healthy donors. The PCR had 60 Vbeta and 13 Jbeta primers. Some clones are missing from TCRdb's copy, which holds only in-frame ones; the method was immunoSEQ multiplex PCR. The table has around 150,000 clones, approximately 82% seen once; the top ten hold more than 1.5%. The sample taken for sequencing was PBMCs. These receptors originate from a man in his forties in good health and CMV-seronegative.

The table lists this clone with a few counts. The CDR3 is CASSSRTGTGDNEQFF. In DNA, the CDR3 is TGTGCCAGCAGCTCCCGTACCGGGACAGGGGACAATGAGCAGTTCTTC. The rearrangement links TRBV9 to TRBJ2-1, with 10 bases lining up with TRBD1. CDR1 and CDR2 (germline): SGDLS, YYNGEE. CDR3 length equals 16 residues. Trimming removed 4 bases from V and 5 bases from J; junction bases left unmatched: 9. Full variable domain (outside the CDR3, taken from reference TRBV9 and TRBJ2-1): DSGVTQTPKHLITATGQRVTLRCSPRSGDLSVYWYQQSLDQGLQFLIQYYNGEERAKGNILERFSAQQFPDLHSELNLSSLELGDSALYFCASSSRTGTGDNEQFFGPGTRLTVL.

The V call is TRBV4-1, the J call TRBJ2-5, with D possibly being TRBD2 (5 bases). CDR1 and CDR2 (germline): MGHRA, YSYEKL. This CDR3 is built from 14 residues. V lost 4 bases and J 1 base, leaving 10 bases between the germline ends. In DNA, the CDR3 is TGCGCCAGCAGCCTTCGCCGGGGCCAAGAGACCCAGTACTTC. Translated: CASSLRRGQETQYF.

The V and J genes are TRBV5-4 and TRBJ2-7, with D possibly matching TRBD1 (6 bases). Trimming pared 4 bases from V and 3 bases from J, leaving 17 bases between. Per germline, CDR1 SGHNT and CDR2 YYREEE (reference sequence). The CDR3 is 15 residues long. The CDR3 coding sequence is TGTGCCAGCAGCCCCCCGGGCTCAGGGGTCTACGAGCAGTACTTC. Translating it yields CASSPPGSGVYEQYF.

CDR3: CASSTPGGRQYF. The CDR3 bases are TGTGCCAGCAGCACCCCCGGGGGTCGGCAGTACTTC. The chain employs TRBV7-9 and TRBJ2-7, with a tentative D call TRBD2 (6 bases). Trimming removed 5 bases from V and 9 bases from J, with 14 bases in between. The CDR3 spans 12 residues. The germline gives CDR1 SEHNR, CDR2 FQNEAQ (reference sequence).

This clone occurred once. This chain uses TRBV27 with TRBJ2-3; D not certain. Per germline, CDR1 MNHEY and CDR2 SMNVEV (reference sequence). CDR3 length: 14 residues. V gave up 3 bases and J gave up 2 bases, with 9 bases separating them. CDR3 sequence: CASSFSVPTDTQYF. In nucleotides, the CDR3 is TGTGCCAGCAGTTTTTCGGTACCCACAGATACGCAGTATTTT.

The chain uses TRBV12-5 and TRBJ2-5, with D uncertain. The V end lost 7 bases, the J end lost 0 bases, and 3 bases lay between the germline ends. The CDR3 loop spans 11 amino acids. The V gene's germline CDR1 is LGHNT and CDR2 FRNRAP. CDR3 sequence: CASANQETQYF. Here the CDR3 DNA reads TGTGCTAGTGCCAACCAAGAGACCCAGTACTTC.

This chain connects TRBV7-2 to TRBJ1-5, with D possibly being TRBD1 (5 bases). Germline loops: CDR1 SGHTA, CDR2 FQGNSA. The CDR3 has 15 residues. The ends were cut back, 1 base at V and 6 bases at J, with 13 bases in the middle. CDR3 in DNA: TGTGCCAGCAGCTTAGGGGAGGGTGGGGGTCAGCCCCAGCATTTT. It yields the protein CASSLGEGGGQPQHF.

V usage is TRBV20-1 and J usage is TRBJ1-2; D might be TRBD1 (5 bases). Germline V lookup: CDR1 DFQATT, CDR2 SNEGSKA (reference sequence). V was trimmed by 5 bases and J by 7 bases, leaving 11 bases between them. This CDR3 is 11 amino acids long. In DNA form, the CDR3 reads TGCAGTGCTGGCCCGGGGGGTGGCTACACCTTC. It translates to CSAGPGGGYTF.

V usage is TRBV7-2 and J usage is TRBJ1-1; 7 nucleotides agree with TRBD1. Germline V gene lookup returns CDR1 SGHTA and CDR2 FQGNSA. The CDR3 has 16 residues. With V trimmed by 2 bases and J by 1 base, 7 bases remained unmatched. CDR3: CASSLIQGRRNTEAFF. CDR3 DNA sequence: TGTGCCAGCAGCTTAATACAGGGGAGGAGGAACACTGAAGCTTTCTTT.

Here the CDR3 reads CASSINQGADYGYTF. The CDR3 DNA reads TGTGCCAGTAGTATAAATCAAGGAGCGGATTATGGCTACACCTTC. The rearrangement uses TRBV19 and TRBJ1-2; no firm D call. The CDR3 contains 15 residues. Trimming removed 2 bases from V and 5 bases from J, with 15 bases in between. Germline-derived CDR1 and CDR2 are LNHDA and SQIVND (reference sequence).

The rearrangement links TRBV25-1 to TRBJ1-2, with D possibly matching TRBD1 (5 bases). V gave up 5 bases and J gave up 10 bases, with 14 bases separating them. Germline V gene data show CDR1 as MGHDK and CDR2 as SYGVNS. The CDR3 runs to 12 residues. The CDR3 DNA is TGTGCCAGCAGTTCAGGCAGGGATGCCTACACCTTC. The encoded protein is CASSSGRDAYTF.

J is TRBJ2-3 and V is TRBV5-6; possibly TRBD1 for D (6 bases). This CDR3 is built from 17 residues. The germline V and J ends were trimmed by 1 base and 2 bases, with 17 bases remaining between them. From germline, CDR1 is SGHDT and CDR2 YYEEEE. The CDR3 sequence is CASSLSYRVGYTDTQYF. The CDR3, as DNA: TGTGCCAGCAGCTTGAGCTACAGGGTCGGTTACACAGATACGCAGTATTTT.

This chain joins TRBV7-9 and TRBJ2-3, with 10 bases identical to TRBD1. Germline V gene lookup returns CDR1 SEHNR and CDR2 FQNEAQ (reference sequence). This CDR3 is built from 15 residues. V shed 7 bases and J 6 bases; nucleotides not matched to a gene: 10. This CDR3 reads CASNDRDRGFDTQYF. The CDR3 DNA follows: TGTGCCAGCAACGACCGGGACAGGGGATTTGATACGCAGTATTTT.

The chain combines TRBV5-1 with TRBJ1-3; 7 bases agree with TRBD1. Germline V CDR1 and CDR2: SGHRS, YFSETQ. With 4 bases clipped from V and 0 bases from J, the junction kept 10 bases outside the gene matches. CDR3 size: 17 residues. Here the CDR3 reads CASSLTGAPDSGNTIYF. The CDR3 nucleotides are TGCGCCAGCAGCCTTACAGGGGCCCCGGACTCTGGAAACACCATATATTTT.

The chain employs TRBV7-9 and TRBJ1-2; tentative D call: TRBD1 (5 bases). The CDR3 runs 16 residues. Germline V gene lookup returns CDR1 SEHNR and CDR2 FQNEAQ (reference sequence). The V gene lost 4 bases and the J gene lost 3 bases, with 18 bases spanning the gap. CDR3 DNA: TGTGCCAGCAGCTCACCCCCGACAGCGAAACACTATGGCTACACCTTC. Translated, it gives CASSSPPTAKHYGYTF.

J is TRBJ1-5 and V is TRBV7-9; 8 nucleotides line up with TRBD1. V gave up 5 bases and J gave up 5 bases; unmatched junction bases: 2. Germline lookup yields CDR1 SEHNR and CDR2 FQNEAQ (reference sequence). The CDR3 runs to 13 residues. The CDR3 region is CASSRGQDQPQHF. In DNA form, the CDR3 reads TGTGCCAGCAGCCGGGGACAGGATCAGCCCCAGCATTTT.

There are a few counts of this clone. V is TRBV19 and J is TRBJ2-3, with D maybe TRBD1 (6 bases). V lost 3 bases, J lost 0 bases, and 16 bases lay in between. CDR1 is LNHDA, CDR2 SQIVND, per germline (reference sequence). CDR3 length equals 17 residues. This CDR3 reads CASSIVTGQISTDTQYF. CDR3 DNA: TGTGCCAGTAGTATTGTCACGGGACAAATTAGCACAGATACGCAGTATTTT.

The chain carries TRBV7-9 and TRBJ2-3; 12 positions match TRBD2. V dropped 5 bases and J dropped 6; count of bases not matched to a gene: 9. This CDR3 is 16 amino acids long. CDR1 and CDR2 from the germline V gene are SEHNR and FQNEAQ (reference sequence). As DNA, the CDR3 is TGTGCCAGCAGCCCGACTAGCGGGAGAGGGTTGGATACGCAGTATTTT. Translating it yields CASSPTSGRGLDTQYF.